A single sample is the source of the 23 T cell receptor beta chains below, sequenced in a study of CD4+ T cells in melanoma. The assay was immunoSEQ multiplex PCR, and TCRdb's table has in-frame clones only and misses some. The sample has fewer than 150,000 clones; around nine tenths are singletons. These receptors were taken from a human donor with melanoma.

This rearrangement joins TRBV5-1 to TRBJ1-2; 9 bases agree with TRBD1. This CDR3 comprises 16 residues. J lost 4 bases, V lost 4 bases, and 11 bases had no gene match. Germline CDR1 and CDR2: SGHRS and YFSETQ. The CDR3, as DNA: TGCGCCAGCAGCCTCTCGCCGGGACAGGGTACCTATGGCTACACCTTC. The encoded protein is CASSLSPGQGTYGYTF.

The chain is built from TRBV6-1 and TRBJ1-2; tentatively, D is TRBD1 (6 bases). The germline gives CDR1 MNHNS, CDR2 SASEGT. The CDR3 covers 15 residues. Trimming pared 1 base from V and 4 bases from J, leaving 13 bases between. CDR3 in DNA: TGTGCCAGCAGTGAAGAGGTGAAGGGGGGCTATGGCTACACCTTC. This encodes CASSEEVKGGYGYTF.

J is TRBJ2-1 and V is TRBV5-1, with 9 bases matching TRBD1. The CDR3 consists of 15 residues. Germline trimming cut 7 bases from V and 8 bases from J; bases unmatched to any gene: 13. Germline V gene sequence: CDR1 SGHRS, CDR2 YFSETQ. CDR3 residues: CASRQRWTGEYEQFF. DNA of the CDR3: TGCGCCAGCCGTCAGCGTTGGACAGGGGAGTATGAGCAGTTCTTC.

This clone was observed a single time. The gene calls are TRBV5-6 and TRBJ2-7, with no clear D. The ends were cut back, 0 bases at V and 7 bases at J, with 8 bases in the middle. The CDR3 contains 12 residues. The germline V gene has CDR1 SGHDT and CDR2 YYEEEE. The CDR3 sequence is CASSLGLREQYF. DNA for the CDR3: TGTGCCAGCAGCTTGGGCCTACGGGAGCAGTACTTC.

This sequence joins TRBV6-6 and TRBJ1-3; D not resolved. From germline, CDR1 is MNHNY and CDR2 SVGAGI (reference sequence). With 5 bases removed from V and 0 bases from J, the gap between germline ends came to 11 bases. The CDR3 is 15 residues long. As DNA, the CDR3 is TGTGCCAGCAGTCCAGAGGTGGGCTCTGGAAACACCATATATTTT. Its protein product is CASSPEVGSGNTIYF.

This sequence joins TRBV6-1 and TRBJ1-6; D call uncertain. Per the germline V gene, CDR1 is MNHNS and CDR2 is SASEGT. The CDR3 contains 14 residues. The V end was cut by 2 bases, the J end by 6 bases, with 8 bases between. CDR3 sequence reads: CASSEITRNSPLHF. For the CDR3, the DNA is TGTGCCAGCAGTGAAATCACCCGTAATTCACCCCTCCACTTT.

A remark on this clone: Other DNA sequences in the sample encode the same CDR3. The V gene is TRBV6-1, the J gene TRBJ1-2, with TRBD1 matching 9 bases. Germline V lookup: CDR1 MNHNS, CDR2 SASEGT. The J segment lost 0 bases and the V segment lost 6 bases, leaving 2 bases of the junction unmatched. The CDR3 totals 14 residues. The CDR3 DNA is TGTGCCAGCAGGGGACAGGGCGCTAACTATGGCTACACCTTC. Translation gives CASRGQGANYGYTF.

V and J are TRBV7-6 and TRBJ2-7; 7 bases are a match to TRBD1. The CDR3 covers 14 residues. Looked up from germline, CDR1 is SGHVS and CDR2 is FNYEAQ. V trimming: 5 bases; J trimming: 6 bases; junction bases outside the gene matches: 10. The CDR3 reads CASSPRRTGSEQYF. The CDR3 region has the DNA TGTGCCAGCAGCCCCCGCCGGACAGGCAGCGAGCAGTACTTC. Full variable domain (remainder filled in from reference TRBV7-6 and TRBJ2-7): GAGVSQSPRYKVTKRGQDVALRCDPISGHVSLYWYRQALGQGPEFLTYFNYEAQQDKSGLPNDRFSAERPEGSISTLTIQRTEQRDSAMYRCASSPRRTGSEQYFGPGTRLTVT.

V gene TRBV5-4 combines with J gene TRBJ2-7; possibly TRBD1 for D (5 bases). V was pared by 1 base and J by 5 bases, with 10 bases between. Per the germline V gene, CDR1 is SGHNT and CDR2 is YYREEE (reference sequence). The CDR3 extends over 13 amino acids. The CDR3 DNA sequence: TGTGCCAGCAGCTTGAGGGGTATCAACGAGCAGTACTTC. This translates into CASSLRGINEQYF.

The rearrangement uses TRBV7-3 and TRBJ2-3; D is perhaps TRBD2 (7 bases). V dropped 5 bases and J dropped 1 base, with 16 bases sitting between them. The CDR3 spans 16 residues. Germline values: CDR1 SGHTA, CDR2 FQGTGA. The CDR3 DNA reads as TGTGCCAGCAGCCCGGGGGGCGGGCTGGGCACAGATACGCAGTATTTT. This translates into CASSPGGGLGTDTQYF.

The rearrangement links TRBV6-6 to TRBJ1-1; D remains ambiguous. Germline V gives CDR1 MNHNY, CDR2 SVGAGI (reference sequence). This CDR3 is 15 amino acids long. Deletions cut 2 bases from V and 6 bases from J, with 16 bases between. The CDR3 nucleotides are TGTGCCAGCAGTTACCTAGTGATTCGGACCGCTGAAGCTTTCTTT. It is translated as CASSYLVIRTAEAFF.

This clone came up once. The genes are TRBV28 and TRBJ1-5; maybe TRBD1 (5 bases). Germline-derived CDR1 and CDR2 are MDHEN and SYDVKM. The CDR3 is made up of 14 amino acids. Trimming removed 3 bases from V and 8 bases from J, with 14 bases in between. The CDR3 DNA is TGTGCCAGCAGTTTGCTGGGGGATATGGAGCCCCAGCATTTT. This encodes CASSLLGDMEPQHF. The complete variable domain, with remaining parts taken from reference TRBV28 and TRBJ1-5, reads DVKVTQSSRYLVKRTGEKVFLECVQDMDHENMFWYRQDPGLGLRLIYFSYDVKMKEKGDIPEGYSVSREKKERFSLILESASTNQTSMYLCASSLLGDMEPQHFGDGTRLSIL.

In this sample, this clone turned up a few times. This chain uses TRBV27 with TRBJ1-2; no clear D gene. V shed 2 bases and J shed 10 bases, with 8 bases lying between them. The CDR3 is 11 residues long. CDR1 and CDR2 from the germline V gene are MNHEY and SMNVEV (reference sequence). The CDR3 nucleotides are TGTGCCAGCAGTTTAGGAGGGTACTACACCTTC. Translated: CASSLGGYYTF.

V usage is TRBV5-1 and J usage is TRBJ2-1; 7 bases agree with TRBD2. Germline assignment: CDR1 SGHRS and CDR2 YFSETQ. The CDR3 loop spans 15 amino acids. Trimming took 4 bases from V and 2 from J; bases not matched to a gene: 6. The CDR3 DNA reads as TGCGCCAGCAGCGTACTAGCGTCAGCCTACAATGAGCAGTTCTTC. It encodes CASSVLASAYNEQFF.

In this sample, this clone turned up once. The chain links TRBV5-1 to TRBJ2-5; the D is unclear. The CDR3 extends over 14 amino acids. V shed 0 bases and J shed 0 bases, with 6 bases lying between them. Germline lookup yields CDR1 SGHRS and CDR2 YFSETQ. The CDR3 DNA is TGCGCCAGCAGCTTGGCGCCATACCAAGAGACCCAGTACTTC. Residues: CASSLAPYQETQYF. Full variable domain (rest looked up from reference TRBV5-1 and TRBJ2-5): KAGVTQTPRYLIKTRGQQVTLSCSPISGHRSVSWYQQTPGQGLQFLFEYFSETQRNKGNFPGRFSGRQFSNSRSEMNVSTLELGDSALYLCASSLAPYQETQYFGPGTRLLVL.

The chain carries TRBV19 and TRBJ2-3; TRBD1 might be the D (6 bases). The CDR3 loop spans 15 amino acids. V was trimmed by 5 bases and J by 4 bases, leaving 16 bases between them. Germline V lookup: CDR1 LNHDA, CDR2 SQIVND (reference sequence). CDR3 in DNA: TGTGCCAGTAGTCCGGGACACCTGGTACCAGATACGCAGTATTTT. It specifies CASSPGHLVPDTQYF.

The chain combines TRBV6-9 with TRBJ2-7, with D possibly being TRBD1 or TRBD2 (6 bases each). Germline CDR1 MNHGY, CDR2 SVAAGI. The CDR3 consists of 14 residues. Between the trimmed V and J ends, which lost 9 bases and 3 bases, there was a span of 18 bases. The CDR3 is CARTPGAPCYEQYF. CDR3 in DNA: TGTGCCAGAACCCCGGGGGCCCCCTGCTACGAGCAGTACTTC.

The chain employs TRBV7-2 and TRBJ2-5; a weak D match, TRBD2 (7 bases). This CDR3 region has 15 residues. Trimming stripped 0 bases from V and 4 bases from J, with 12 bases between. The germline V gene encodes CDR1 SGHTA and CDR2 FQGNSA. CDR3 region: CASSLAGGARETQYF. CDR3 sequence (DNA): TGTGCCAGCAGCTTAGCGGGGGGGGCCAGAGAGACCCAGTACTTC.

This chain connects TRBV7-9 to TRBJ2-7, with 9 bases identical to TRBD1. V lost 3 bases, J lost 0 bases, and 12 bases stayed unmatched. The CDR3 runs 18 residues. CDR1 and CDR2 (germline): SEHNR, FQNEAQ (reference sequence). The CDR3, as DNA: TGTGCCAGCAGCTTGTCGCCCGGGAAGACAGGGGGCTCCTACGAGCAGTACTTC. Translated, it gives CASSLSPGKTGGSYEQYF.

This rearrangement joins TRBV6-4 to TRBJ1-6; the D gene is possibly TRBD1 (5 bases). V lost 8 bases, J lost 9 bases, and 14 bases lay in between. This CDR3 is 13 amino acids long. CDR1 and CDR2 from the germline V gene are MRHNA and SNTAGT. CDR3 residues: CASGLGAGSPLHF. CDR3 DNA sequence: TGTGCCAGCGGACTAGGGGCGGGTTCACCCCTCCACTTT.

V and J are TRBV7-3 and TRBJ2-7, with D perhaps matching TRBD2 (6 bases). V lost 5 bases and J lost 2, with 10 bases in between. Germline V gene lookup returns CDR1 SGHTA and CDR2 FQGTGA. The CDR3 is 13 residues long. The CDR3, as DNA: TGTGCCAGCAGCCGAAGCGGGCCCTACGAGCAGTACTTC. Translated, it gives CASSRSGPYEQYF.

The chain carries TRBV5-1 and TRBJ1-5; TRBD1 matches 9 bases. The CDR3 sequence is 14 residues long. Trimming removed 3 bases from V and 6 bases from J; junction bases left unmatched: 4. The V gene's germline CDR1 is SGHRS and CDR2 YFSETQ. The CDR3 DNA sequence: TGCGCCAGCAGCTGGGGACAGGGAGGTCAGCCCCAGCATTTT. It encodes CASSWGQGGQPQHF.

This chain connects TRBV6-1 to TRBJ1-2; D gene ambiguous. CDR1 and CDR2 from the germline V gene are MNHNS and SASEGT. Deletions cut 6 bases from V and 7 bases from J, with 21 bases between. This CDR3 has 15 amino acids. The CDR3 region has the DNA TGTGCCAGCAGCCCTGGACGAAGTGGGGAGGCTGGCTACACCTTC. Amino acid sequence: CASSPGRSGEAGYTF.